This T cell receptor (beta chain) originates from a study of blood T cell repertoires in COVID-19. The data were produced by immunoSEQ multiplex PCR, yet TCRdb's version contains in-frame clones alone and is incomplete. Of 320,000 or so clones listed, about 90% were seen once; the top ten hold more than 0.9%. Looked up from germline, CDR1 is MDHEN and CDR2 is SYDVKM. V lost 2 bases and J lost 2, with 6 bases in between. The CDR3 contains 14 residues. As for this clone: The sample has other DNA sequences that encode this CDR3 too.

Sequencing used PBMCs or T cells enriched from blood (not recorded which). This sequence was found in a woman aged 30 to 39 who had recovered from COVID-19. The gene calls are TRBV28 and TRBJ1-4; D might be TRBD1 (5 bases). The CDR3 DNA reads TGTGCCAGCAGTTTAGGGGGGACTAATGAAAAACTGTTTTTT. Amino acids: CASSLGGTNEKLFF.